A single sample gave rise to the 8 T cell receptor beta chains below, sequenced in a study of cytomegalovirus exposure and HLA in healthy donors. The PCR ran on 60 Vbeta and 13 Jbeta primers. Sequencing used immunoSEQ multiplex PCR; TCRdb keeps in-frame clones, though not all of them. There are over 60,000 clones in the sample, with 6.5% to 9.5% held by the top ten. Material: PBMCs. The receptor source for this set is a female donor in good health and CMV-seropositive.

CDR3 region: CASSHGGYNQPQHF. The CDR3 DNA reads as TGTGCCAGCAGCCACGGGGGATACAATCAGCCCCAGCATTTT. The rearrangement uses TRBV6-6 and TRBJ1-5, with D perhaps matching TRBD1 (5 bases). CDR1 and CDR2 from the germline V gene are MNHNY and SVGAGI (reference sequence). The V and J ends lost 6 bases and 3 bases respectively, with 12 bases between them. CDR3 length equals 14 residues.

The chain carries TRBV18 and TRBJ2-7; TRBD2 matches at 7 bases. The CDR3 totals 13 residues. The V and J ends lost 3 bases and 3 bases, in that order; junction bases with no gene match: 2. Germline loops: CDR1 KGHSH, CDR2 LQKENI. As DNA, the CDR3 is TGTGCCAGCTCACCCCGGGGGGACTACGAGCAGTACTTC. This translates into CASSPRGDYEQYF.

The rearrangement links TRBV4-1 to TRBJ1-2, with TRBD1 matching 11 bases. J lost 6 bases, V lost 1 base, and 4 bases had no gene match. Germline V gene sequence: CDR1 MGHRA, CDR2 YSYEKL. This CDR3 region has 15 residues. CDR3 nucleotide sequence: TGCGCCAGCAGCCAAGCAGGACAGGGGGCAGATGGCTACACCTTC. Its translation: CASSQAGQGADGYTF.

The V and J genes are TRBV10-2 and TRBJ1-1; D is undetermined. The germline gives CDR1 WSHSY, CDR2 SAAADI. This CDR3 region has 12 residues. Trimming shortened V by 3 bases and J by 3 bases, and 5 bases separated the two germline ends. CDR3 amino acids: CASSDSYTEAFF. The CDR3 DNA reads TGCGCCAGCAGTGATAGCTACACTGAAGCTTTCTTT.

This clone is classed as medium-sized by frequency. The chain uses TRBV7-2 and TRBJ2-1, with D possibly matching TRBD1 (5 bases). This CDR3 has 17 residues. Germline CDR1 reads SGHTA; CDR2 reads FQGNSA. V was pared by 5 bases and J by 7 bases, with 24 bases between. The CDR3 loop reads CASSLLFGQGRANEQFF. CDR3 bases: TGTGCCAGCAGCCTCCTCTTCGGGCAGGGAAGAGCTAATGAGCAGTTCTTC.

The genes are TRBV7-8 and TRBJ2-7; weak D call: TRBD2 (5 bases). The germline V gene encodes CDR1 SGHVS and CDR2 FQNEAQ. The CDR3 is made up of 16 amino acids. Deletions cut 4 bases from V and 0 bases from J, with 16 bases between. The CDR3 coding sequence is TGTGCCAGCAGCTCCGGCCTGCGAAGCGGCTCCTACGAGCAGTACTTC. This sequence encodes CASSSGLRSGSYEQYF.

This sequence joins TRBV29-1 and TRBJ1-2, with 8 nucleotides matching TRBD1. Germline CDR1 and CDR2: SQVTM and ANQGSEA. The CDR3 runs 14 residues. The junction had 10 bases not matched to a gene; V was cut back by 5 bases and J by 5 bases. CDR3 nucleotide sequence: TGCAGCGTTCGGACAGGGAGTACGTCGTATGGCTACACCTTC. It specifies CSVRTGSTSYGYTF.

This chain joins TRBV28 and TRBJ2-7, with 8 bases matching TRBD2. V gave up 7 bases and J gave up 6 bases; unmatched junction bases: 8. In germline, CDR1 is MDHEN, CDR2 SYDVKM. This CDR3 contains 13 residues. CDR3 bases: TGTGCCAGCATCGACACCGGGGGGGCCGAGCAGTACTTC. It translates to CASIDTGGAEQYF. The entire variable domain, with the rest obtained from reference TRBV28 and TRBJ2-7, is as follows: DVKVTQSSRYLVKRTGEKVFLECVQDMDHENMFWYRQDPGLGLRLIYFSYDVKMKEKGDIPEGYSVSREKKERFSLILESASTNQTSMYLCASIDTGGAEQYFGPGTRLTVT.